This T cell receptor (beta chain) emerged from a study of control samples from healthy donors and cancer patients (dated by TCRdb to 2020 to 2021). About this clone itself: The antigen it recognizes is unknown. Base qualities were left out, and no much larger clone turns up one base away.

The method behind the library was the immunoSEQ multiplex PCR assay. This immuneACCESS table, as held by TCRdb, lists in-frame sequences with V and J called but not all clones. Of the missing ones, under half trace to an unresolved V gene in checked studies; the others have no known cause. Within this sample are about 83,000 clones, with around 92% of them counted one time only. Around a sixth of the sample goes to the ten largest clones. For this chain, trimming is 5 bases at the V end and 5 bases at the J end, and the number of junction bases without a gene match is 8. The CDR3 sequence holds 15 residues, the cysteine and phenylalanine included. Only the CDR3 region is kept as DNA, spanning 45 bases read in frame from base 1. The germline V gene gives CDR1 as SGHVS and CDR2 as FQNEAQ.

The sequence came from a man aged 25-40 years in good health. Sequenced: blood. The chain employs TRBV7-8 and TRBJ2-5; 10 junctional bases match TRBD1. The DNA is as follows: TGTGCCAGCAGCCTTACCCCGGGACAGGGGGAGACCCAGTACTTC. It translates as CASSLTPGQGETQYF.